The 30 T cell receptor beta chains reported below all come from one sample, sequenced in a study of T cells after yellow fever vaccination. From the 5' RACE reads, TCRdb called clonotypes with MiXCR, one entry per CDR3 protein. Here the sample spans 100,000 to 150,000 distinct CDR3 sequences, around 7.7% being singletons. This specimen consisted of CD4+ T cells sorted from PBMCs, obtained less than 11 days after the first yellow fever vaccination. The receptors here all came from a man aged 18-30 years who received the YFV17D yellow fever vaccine.

This clonotype was found a few times. The CDR3 sequence: CASSYSMGGSEQYV. The CDR3 DNA sequence: TGTGCCAGCAGTTACTCGATGGGGGGCAGCGAGCAGTACGTC. The chain has TRBV6-2 or TRBV6-3 and TRBJ2-7; D possibly matches TRBD1 or TRBD2 (6 bases each). V gave up 0 bases and J gave up 6 bases, with 12 bases separating them. The CDR3 consists of 14 residues. Germline CDR1 MNHEY, CDR2 SVGEGT.

This clonotype was picked up many times. This sequence joins TRBV29-1 and TRBJ1-4, with D perhaps TRBD1 (6 bases). Germline V gene data show CDR1 as SQVTM and CDR2 as ANQGSEA. V was pared by 7 bases and J by 2 bases, with 17 bases between. The CDR3 loop spans 15 amino acids. This chain's CDR3 is CSAETTGSTNEKLFF. CDR3 in DNA: TGCAGCGCTGAGACTACAGGGAGTACTAATGAAAAACTGTTTTTT.

In this sample, this clonotype turned up many times. This rearrangement joins TRBV5-1 to TRBJ2-3; D is ambiguous. The CDR3 is made up of 14 amino acids. Looked up from germline, CDR1 is SGHRS and CDR2 is YFSETQ. V was trimmed by 2 bases and J by 2 bases, leaving 9 bases between them. The CDR3 here is CASSFGLVTDTQYF. CDR3 coding DNA: TGCGCCAGCAGCTTCGGGCTAGTCACAGATACGCAGTATTTT.

This clonotype was recorded many times. The chain employs TRBV2 and TRBJ2-1; 8 nucleotides match TRBD2. V was pared by 1 base and J by 4 bases, with 6 bases of the junction left unmatched. This CDR3 spans 16 amino acids. The germline V gene encodes CDR1 SNHLY and CDR2 FYNNEI. The CDR3 protein is CASSEVWRGAYNEQFF. Here the CDR3 DNA reads TGTGCCAGCAGTGAAGTATGGCGGGGGGCATACAATGAGCAGTTCTTC.

This clonotype was observed many times. The CDR3 coding sequence is TGTGCCAGCAGCCCCGGGACAGGGGTCGGGAAGACCCAGTACTTC. Translating gives CASSPGTGVGKTQYF. V and J are TRBV7-6 and TRBJ2-5; 10 positions agree with TRBD1. The trim removed 5 bases at V and 6 bases at J, leaving 9 bases unmatched. The CDR3 loop spans 15 amino acids. Germline CDR1 is SGHVS and CDR2 is FNYEAQ.

In its sample, this clonotype was seen many times. The rearrangement uses TRBV5-1 and TRBJ2-7; D gene uncertain. The CDR3 runs to 14 residues. With 0 bases removed from V and 3 bases from J, the gap between germline ends came to 10 bases. Germline assignment: CDR1 SGHRS and CDR2 YFSETQ. The CDR3 is CASSLVPGSYEQYF. The DNA for the CDR3 is TGCGCCAGCAGCTTGGTCCCGGGTAGCTACGAGCAGTACTTC.

This clonotype occurred many times. The chain has TRBV29-1 and TRBJ2-1, with 7 bases identical to TRBD1. J lost 10 bases, V lost 3 bases, and 9 bases had no gene match. The length of the CDR3 is 13 residues. CDR1 and CDR2 (germline): SQVTM, ANQGSEA. The CDR3 loop is CSVEPDRLAEQFF. The CDR3 nucleotides read TGCAGCGTTGAGCCGGACAGGTTGGCGGAGCAGTTCTTC.

This clonotype occurred many times. This rearrangement joins TRBV27 to TRBJ2-1; 7 bases fit TRBD1. This CDR3 region has 15 residues. Germline CDR1 reads MNHEY; CDR2 reads SMNVEV (reference sequence). Unmatched junction bases numbered 9, after V lost 6 bases and J lost 4 bases. In DNA, the CDR3 is TGTGCCAGCAGCTTAGGGGGCTCGGTGTACAATGAGCAGTTCTTC. Residues: CASSLGGSVYNEQFF.

This clonotype was observed a few times. The chain combines TRBV4-3 with TRBJ2-5, with 7 bases lining up with TRBD1. Germline trimming cut 0 bases from V and 4 bases from J; bases unmatched to any gene: 5. CDR3 length: 15 residues. The germline V gene has CDR1 LGHNA and CDR2 YSLEER. The CDR3 loop reads CASSQEGAGGETQYF. The CDR3 nucleotides are TGCGCCAGCAGCCAAGAAGGGGCAGGGGGAGAGACCCAGTACTTC.

At least ten counts were recorded for this clonotype. This sequence joins TRBV5-1 and TRBJ2-1, with 12 bases fitting TRBD2. The length of the CDR3 is 14 residues. The V gene's germline CDR1 is SGHRS and CDR2 YFSETQ. After removal of 6 bases from V and 7 bases from J, the junction contained 5 bases not matched to a gene. The CDR3 is CASNLAGGSNEQFF. CDR3 bases: TGCGCCAGCAACCTAGCGGGGGGGTCAAATGAGCAGTTCTTC.

This clonotype was counted many times. CDR3 amino acids: CSARDGTSGTDTQYF. Written as DNA, the CDR3 is TGCAGTGCTAGAGATGGGACTAGCGGTACAGATACGCAGTATTTT. The V and J genes are TRBV20-1 and TRBJ2-3, with 11 bases that match TRBD2. V dropped 0 bases and J dropped 3; count of bases not matched to a gene: 2. Germline-derived CDR1 and CDR2 are DFQATT and SNEGSKA (reference sequence). This CDR3 region has 15 residues.

This clonotype was seen repeatedly, ten times or more. This chain uses TRBV11-2 with TRBJ2-1; D remains unclear. This CDR3 has 14 amino acids. CDR1 SGHAT and CDR2 FQNNGV come from the germline V gene. V shed 0 bases and J shed 3 bases, with 6 bases lying between them. CDR3 in amino acids: CASSLDPNYNEQFF. The DNA of the CDR3 is TGTGCCAGCAGCTTAGATCCAAACTACAATGAGCAGTTCTTC.

The chain has TRBV5-1 and TRBJ1-2; 7 bases line up with TRBD1. After removal of 4 bases from V and 7 bases from J, the junction contained 7 bases not matched to a gene. The CDR3 covers 13 residues. The germline gives CDR1 SGHRS, CDR2 YFSETQ. The CDR3 reads CASSPGQSAGYTF. The CDR3 bases are TGCGCCAGCAGCCCGGGACAGTCTGCTGGCTACACCTTC.

This clonotype appeared many times. The junction departs from the called germline gene at one end, perhaps through a read error. The chain combines TRBV29-1 with TRBJ1-1; D is possibly TRBD1 (6 bases). This CDR3 region has 11 residues. Germline V gene sequence: CDR1 SQVTM, CDR2 ANQGSEA. This CDR3 reads CATGTNTEAFF. DNA for the CDR3: TGTGCTACAGGGACGAACACTGAAGCTTTCTTT.

This clonotype has at least ten counts. V is TRBV20-1 and J is TRBJ1-1; no clear D gene. Germline-derived CDR1 and CDR2 are DFQATT and SNEGSKA (reference sequence). V lost 0 bases to trimming and J lost 12 bases, with 17 bases between them. The CDR3 is 13 residues long. DNA for the CDR3: TGCAGTGCTAGAGATGAAGGAGGGTTGTCGACTTTCTTT. This encodes CSARDEGGLSTFF.

This clonotype was found many times. The chain couples TRBV15 to TRBJ2-2; no clear D. Germline lookup yields CDR1 LNHNV and CDR2 YYDKDF (reference sequence). CDR3 length: 16 residues. V was cut by 0 bases and J by 0 bases, with 8 bases left in between. The CDR3 DNA reads TGTGCCACCAGCAGAGATAGGGTCACGAACACCGGGGAGCTGTTTTTT. Translation: CATSRDRVTNTGELFF.

This clonotype was detected many times. The chain combines TRBV12-3 or TRBV12-4 with TRBJ2-7; D is unclear. Trimming took 7 bases from V and 6 from J, leaving 16 bases between them. This CDR3 is built from 13 residues. CDR3 loop: CASKILGLPEQYF. The CDR3, as DNA: TGTGCCAGCAAAATTCTAGGCCTGCCCGAGCAGTACTTC.

This clonotype has ten or more counts. This rearrangement joins TRBV6-6 to TRBJ2-2; TRBD2 matches at 7 bases. Germline V gene lookup returns CDR1 MNHNY and CDR2 SVGAGI (reference sequence). This CDR3 region has 12 residues. The CDR3 protein is CAGAGHTGELFF. The DNA for the CDR3 is TGTGCGGGAGCGGGGCACACCGGGGAGCTGTTTTTT.

This clonotype was recorded many times. The rearrangement uses TRBV6-1 and TRBJ1-3; perhaps TRBD1 as D (5 bases). CDR3 length: 15 amino acids. V was trimmed by 2 bases and J by 0 bases, leaving 8 bases between them. Germline V CDR1 and CDR2: MNHNS, SASEGT. The CDR3 loop reads CASSELGLSGNTIYF. The CDR3 bases are TGTGCCAGCAGTGAATTGGGACTCTCTGGAAACACCATATATTTT.

At least ten counts were recorded for this clonotype. At one end the junction does not follow the germline gene, possibly because of a read error. The chain employs TRBV12-3 or TRBV12-4 and TRBJ2-1; 8 nucleotides agree with TRBD1. The CDR3 loop spans 14 amino acids. The CDR3 protein is CASSLSARDRKGIF. DNA for the CDR3: TGTGCCAGCAGTTTATCAGCTCGGGACAGGAAAGGGATCTTC.

This clonotype has just a few counts. The chain couples TRBV7-2 to TRBJ1-2; 7 bases are a match to TRBD1. V was pared by 3 bases and J by 5 bases, with 3 bases of the junction left unmatched. CDR3 length: 13 amino acids. Germline CDR1 and CDR2: SGHTA and FQGNSA. The CDR3 reads CASSFDREYGYTF. CDR3 bases: TGTGCCAGCAGCTTTGACAGGGAATATGGCTACACCTTC.

This clonotype was counted at least ten times. The chain has TRBV4-1 and TRBJ2-6, with no clear D. The CDR3 spans 20 residues. Trimming took 3 bases from V and 0 from J, leaving 21 bases between them. Germline V CDR1 and CDR2: MGHRA, YSYEKL. CDR3 loop: CASSQMPILGKSSGANVLTF. CDR3 sequence (DNA): TGCGCCAGCAGCCAGATGCCCATTCTGGGGAAAAGCTCTGGGGCCAACGTCCTGACTTTC.

V gene TRBV6-1 combines with J gene TRBJ2-7, with D unresolved. Germline loops: CDR1 MNHNS, CDR2 SASEGT. This CDR3 comprises 11 residues. V lost 3 bases, J lost 2 bases, and 2 bases lay in between. CDR3 sequence reads: CASSETYEQYV. The CDR3 nucleotides are TGTGCCAGCAGTGAGACCTACGAGCAGTACGTC.

There are many counts of this clonotype. The CDR3 spells CSASPAGKNSPLHF. The CDR3 nucleotides are TGCAGTGCTAGTCCGGCAGGGAAGAATTCACCCCTCCACTTT. The rearrangement joins TRBV20-1 to TRBJ1-6; D perhaps matches TRBD1 (5 bases). Per germline, CDR1 DFQATT and CDR2 SNEGSKA (reference sequence). Trimming removed 3 bases from V and 7 bases from J, with 13 bases in between. The CDR3 consists of 14 residues.

There are many counts of this clonotype. J is TRBJ2-3 and V is TRBV6-2 or TRBV6-3, with 7 bases that match TRBD1. Germline assignment: CDR1 MNHEY and CDR2 SVGEGT. The CDR3 spans 16 residues. Unmatched junction bases numbered 11, after V lost 6 bases and J lost 2 bases. The CDR3 sequence: CASSPSRGWNTDTQYF. CDR3 bases: TGTGCCAGCAGCCCCAGCAGGGGGTGGAACACAGATACGCAGTATTTT.

This clonotype appeared many times. The chain joins TRBV24-1 to TRBJ2-7; the D is unclear. There are 14 residues in the CDR3. The germline V and J ends were trimmed by 1 base and 6 bases, with 12 bases remaining between them. From germline, CDR1 is KGHDR and CDR2 SFDVKD. The CDR3 DNA reads as TGTGCCACCAGTGATTTAGCAGGTTCGTGCGAGCAGTACGTC. It encodes CATSDLAGSCEQYV.

This clonotype was observed many times. This chain joins TRBV5-1 and TRBJ1-2; D is ambiguous. Trimming took off 4 bases at V and 5 bases at J, with 15 bases between the two ends. Germline V lookup: CDR1 SGHRS, CDR2 YFSETQ. This CDR3 region has 14 residues. The CDR3 DNA is TGCGCCAGCAGCCCGGGCTCAGGAACGTATGGCTACACCTTC. It translates to CASSPGSGTYGYTF. The full variable domain, rest sourced from reference TRBV5-1 and TRBJ1-2, is KAGVTQTPRYLIKTRGQQVTLSCSPISGHRSVSWYQQTPGQGLQFLFEYFSETQRNKGNFPGRFSGRQFSNSRSEMNVSTLELGDSALYLCASSPGSGTYGYTFGSGTRLTVV.

This clonotype was observed a handful of times. The chain has TRBV28 and TRBJ2-1; 14 bases match TRBD2. Germline lookup yields CDR1 MDHEN and CDR2 SYDVKM. CDR3 length: 17 residues. The V gene end was trimmed by 3 bases and the J gene end by 3 bases; junction bases not matched to a gene: 4. CDR3 coding DNA: TGTGCCAGCAGTTTTGGACTAGCGGGGGGCTTCTACAATGAGCAGTTCTTC. Translation: CASSFGLAGGFYNEQFF.

This clonotype showed up many times. CDR3 amino acids: CASSPVGDSHTDTQYF. The CDR3 DNA follows: TGTGCCAGCTCACCAGTGGGGGACTCCCACACAGATACGCAGTATTTT. This chain joins TRBV18 and TRBJ2-3; tentative D call: TRBD2 (6 bases). The V gene lost 2 bases and the J gene lost 2 bases, with 14 bases spanning the gap. CDR1 and CDR2 from the germline V gene are KGHSH and LQKENI. The CDR3 has 16 amino acids.

The genes are TRBV7-2 and TRBJ2-5; D remains unclear. Trimming shortened V by 1 base and J by 5 bases, and 14 bases separated the two germline ends. Germline CDR1 is SGHTA and CDR2 is FQGNSA. The CDR3 length is 15 residues. The CDR3, as DNA: TGTGCCAGCAGCTTAGGGGGTAGTAGTTATGAGACCCAGTACTTC. Its translation is CASSLGGSSYETQYF.